A selection of T cell receptor beta chains follows, all from one sample in a study of cytomegalovirus exposure and HLA in healthy donors. The table came from immunoSEQ multiplex PCR; TCRdb's copy has only in-frame clones and leaves some out. The sample comprises 150,000 to 200,000 clones, roughly nine tenths of which are singletons, and around 5% rests with the top ten. Sequenced input: PBMCs. The source of these receptors is a woman under 40 in good health and CMV-seronegative. Both conserved end residues are part of each CDR3. The size entry is marked missing in some rows and otherwise reads once, few, many or a size class.

J gene | clone size | CDR3 length | V gene | CDR3 protein
TRBJ1-4 | . | 15 | TRBV27 | CASSSDRGRREKLFF
TRBJ1-1 | . | 16 | TRBV5-1 | CASSLAAGTPNTEAFF
TRBJ2-7 | few | 13 | TRBV2 | CASSVQGPYEQYF
TRBJ1-2 | . | 14 | TRBV15 | CATSRDKVQDGYTF
TRBJ2-7 | . | 16 | TRBV7-2 | CASSLGTGTGTYEQYF
TRBJ2-3 | . | 15 | TRBV6-5 | CASSPTRKQGDTQYF
TRBJ1-6 | once | 14 | TRBV19 | CASSTMGRGSPLHF
TRBJ2-6 | . | 18 | TRBV5-1 | CASSLVVGGNSGANVLTF
TRBJ2-7 | few | 15 | TRBV9 | CASSVAASYSYEQYF
TRBJ2-1 | . | 16 | TRBV5-1 | CASSLNPSGRGNEQFF
TRBJ1-2 | . | 14 | TRBV2 | CASSRDRDNYGYTF
TRBJ2-1 | . | 14 | TRBV15 | CATSDEQHINEQFF
TRBJ1-3 | . | 13 | TRBV30 | CAWSVQGGNTIYF
TRBJ2-3 | few | 13 | TRBV29-1 | CSATDKNTDTQYF
TRBJ2-4 | . | 13 | TRBV7-7 | CASSFTVGDIQYF
TRBJ2-3 | . | 15 | TRBV6-6 | CATSPDGGGTDTQYF
TRBJ1-4 | . | 14 | TRBV14 | CASRKTGSNEKLFF
TRBJ2-7 | few | 15 | TRBV28 | CASSSTGGPSYEQYF
TRBJ1-2 | . | 17 | TRBV13 | CASSAEGEQSINYGYTF
TRBJ2-2 | many | 15 | TRBV15 | CATSIQGGDTGELFF
TRBJ2-1 | once | 17 | TRBV4-3 | CASSPETSGGAYNEQFF
TRBJ1-4 | . | 15 | TRBV7-9 | CASSPEAESNEKLFF
TRBJ1-2 | . | 13 | TRBV28 | CASSLDRLDGYTF
TRBJ1-4 | . | 15 | TRBV11-2 | CASSLEVATNEKLFF
TRBJ1-2 | . | 14 | TRBV5-1 | CASSLGGTGYGYTF
TRBJ1-2 | . | 13 | TRBV7-6 | CASSLGDSSGYTF
TRBJ2-7 | . | 14 | TRBV4-1 | CASSQDSPPYEQYF
TRBJ2-7 | . | 13 | TRBV4-2 | CASSQDRTLEQYF
TRBJ2-7 | . | 13 | TRBV19 | CASRDSGGLEQYF
TRBJ1-5 | . | 16 | TRBV30 | CAWSVPRTGVNQPQHF